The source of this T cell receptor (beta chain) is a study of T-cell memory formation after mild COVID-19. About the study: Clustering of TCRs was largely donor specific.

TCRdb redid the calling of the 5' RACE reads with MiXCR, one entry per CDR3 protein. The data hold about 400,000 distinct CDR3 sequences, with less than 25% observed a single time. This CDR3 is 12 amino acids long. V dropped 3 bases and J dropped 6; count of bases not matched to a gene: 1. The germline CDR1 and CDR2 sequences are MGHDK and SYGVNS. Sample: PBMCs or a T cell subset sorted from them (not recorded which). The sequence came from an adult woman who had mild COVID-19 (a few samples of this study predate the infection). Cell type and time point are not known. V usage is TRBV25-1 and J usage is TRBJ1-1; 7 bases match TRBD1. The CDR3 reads CASSDDRAEAFF. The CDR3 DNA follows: TGTGCCAGCAGTGACGACAGGGCTGAAGCTTTCTTT.